Detailed here is one T cell receptor (beta chain). No antigen is known for it. The data are from a study of cytomegalovirus exposure and HLA in healthy donors. Study results and limitations: An analysis that came later showed most CMV-associated TCR beta chains appearing HLA-restricted. Follow-up analysis later connected one missense variant in DCLRE1C with trimming of TCR beta V- and J-genes. The classifier was said to identify cytomegalovirus status with high specificity and sensitivity. In a later analysis, at a false discovery rate of 0.05, 16,951 TCR beta sequences matched HLA alleles.

The PCR employed 60 Vbeta primers together with 13 Jbeta primers. The repertoire was sequenced with immunoSEQ multiplex PCR; TCRdb's copy has only in-frame clones and lacks some. The table lists approximately 75,000 clones. The CDR3 covers 15 residues. Germline CDR1 reads SGHNT; CDR2 reads YYREEE (reference sequence). V lost 1 base, J lost 1 base, and 1 base stayed unmatched. Material for sequencing was PBMCs. The receptor was isolated from a boy younger than 18 in good health and CMV-seronegative. The chain has TRBV5-4 and TRBJ2-1, with TRBD2 matching 8 bases. The CDR3 sequence: CASSLSGSSYNEQFF. DNA of the CDR3: TGTGCCAGCAGCTTGAGCGGGAGTTCCTACAATGAGCAGTTCTTC.